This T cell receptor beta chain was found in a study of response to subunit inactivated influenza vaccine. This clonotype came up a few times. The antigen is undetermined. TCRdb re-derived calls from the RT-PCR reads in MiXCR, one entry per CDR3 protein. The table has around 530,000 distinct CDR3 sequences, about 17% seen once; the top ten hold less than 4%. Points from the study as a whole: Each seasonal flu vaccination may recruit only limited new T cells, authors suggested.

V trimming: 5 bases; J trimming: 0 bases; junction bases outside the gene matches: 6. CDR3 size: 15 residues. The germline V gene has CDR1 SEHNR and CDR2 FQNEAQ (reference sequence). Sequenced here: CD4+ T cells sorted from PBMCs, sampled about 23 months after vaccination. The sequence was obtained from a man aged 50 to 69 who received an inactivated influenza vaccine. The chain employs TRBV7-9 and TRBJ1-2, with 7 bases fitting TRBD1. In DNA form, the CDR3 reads TGTGCCAGCAGCCCGACGGGGACAGCTAACTATGGCTACACCTTC. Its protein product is CASSPTGTANYGYTF.